This TCR beta chain was sequenced for a study of T cells in Graves' hyperthyroidism and ophthalmopathy. Study-level results: Before onset, by a median of around six months, the model predicted ophthalmopathy.

The CDR3 regions of TCR beta were amplified from RNA transcripts. The HTBI set primed first-round TCR CDR3 RT-PCR. MiXCR was run by TCRdb on the multiplex PCR reads, yielding one entry per CDR3 protein. Among hundreds of thousands of distinct CDR3 sequences, around 15% were seen once, and the ten largest hold over 3.5%. Trimming took off 8 bases at V and 6 bases at J, with 14 bases between the two ends. The CDR3 extends over 13 amino acids. This clonotype appeared many times. Its antigen is currently unknown. Specimen: blood. This chain links TRBV12-3 or TRBV12-4 with TRBJ1-5, with D possibly matching TRBD1 (6 bases). The source is a woman aged 25 to 39 with Graves' hyperthyroidism. CDR3 loop: CASETGNGQPQHF. The CDR3 bases are TGTGCCAGCGAAACAGGGAATGGTCAGCCCCAGCATTTT.